These 11 T cell receptor beta chains were all obtained from the same sample, sequenced in a study of blood T cell repertoires in COVID-19. Produced via immunoSEQ multiplex PCR; TCRdb's table is partial and in-frame only. The sample consists of about 280,000 clones, 85% of them appearing once. The sequencing input was peripheral blood. The origin of the receptors is a human donor in a cohort sampled during active COVID-19.

The chain uses TRBV19 and TRBJ1-2; D uncertain. Germline assignment: CDR1 LNHDA and CDR2 SQIVND (reference sequence). V was cut by 7 bases and J by 7 bases, with 10 bases left in between. This CDR3 is built from 11 residues. CDR3 DNA: TGTGCCAGTACCGGCGGAAGTGGCTACACCTTC. Its translation: CASTGGSGYTF. Supplemented by reference TRBV19 and TRBJ1-2, the full variable domain reads DGGITQSPKYLFRKEGQNVTLSCEQNLNHDAMYWYRQDPGQGLRLIYYSQIVNDFQKGDIAEGYSVSREKKESFPLTVTSAQKNPTAFYLCASTGGSGYTFGSGTRLTVV.

This clone is a singleton in its sample. This chain uses TRBV27 with TRBJ2-5, with 7 bases aligning to TRBD2. The junction had 7 bases not matched to a gene; V was cut back by 5 bases and J by 10 bases. The germline CDR1 and CDR2 sequences are MNHEY and SMNVEV (reference sequence). The CDR3 is 12 residues long. The CDR3 is CASSPWGGVQYF. The CDR3 coding sequence is TGTGCCAGCAGTCCTTGGGGGGGGGTCCAGTACTTC.

Only a few counts were recorded for this clone. The chain has TRBV27 and TRBJ1-6; a weak D match, TRBD1 (5 bases). Per the germline V gene, CDR1 is MNHEY and CDR2 is SMNVEV (reference sequence). The CDR3 is made up of 17 amino acids. V was pared by 5 bases and J by 6 bases, with 20 bases between. CDR3 region: CASSPSPLWGVNSPLHF. The CDR3 DNA sequence: TGTGCCAGCAGTCCCTCCCCACTTTGGGGGGTTAATTCACCCCTCCACTTT.

CDR3 protein: CASSPLAGEYATQYF. Written as DNA, the CDR3 is TGTGCCAGCAGTCCCCTAGCGGGAGAGTATGCGACCCAGTACTTC. The V and J genes are TRBV2 and TRBJ2-5; 10 positions agree with TRBD2. After removal of 5 bases from V and 7 bases from J, the junction contained 10 bases not matched to a gene. The CDR3 is made up of 15 amino acids. Germline V gene data show CDR1 as SNHLY and CDR2 as FYNNEI. Combining the CDR3 with reference TRBV2 and TRBJ2-5 gives the whole variable domain EPEVTQTPSHQVTQMGQEVILRCVPISNHLYFYWYRQILGQKVEFLVSFYNNEISEKSEIFDDQFSVERPDGSNFTLKIRSTKLEDSAMYFCASSPLAGEYATQYFGPGTRLLVL.

The rearrangement uses TRBV27 and TRBJ1-1; D unclear. The CDR3 has 12 residues. The V and J ends lost 2 bases and 9 bases respectively, with 10 bases between them. CDR1 and CDR2 from the germline V gene are MNHEY and SMNVEV (reference sequence). The CDR3 here is CASSLIGGKAFF. Written as DNA, the CDR3 is TGTGCCAGCAGTTTAATCGGAGGGAAAGCTTTCTTT.

The V and J genes are TRBV7-6 and TRBJ2-3, with D maybe TRBD2 (6 bases). The germline V gene encodes CDR1 SGHVS and CDR2 FNYEAQ. The V end was cut by 5 bases, the J end by 1 base, with 10 bases between. The CDR3 runs to 14 residues. DNA of the CDR3: TGTGCCAGCAGCCCCGGAGGGGGCACAGATACGCAGTATTTT. It encodes CASSPGGGTDTQYF.

The count of this clone is one. The chain has TRBV24-1 and TRBJ2-5, with D possibly being TRBD2 (6 bases). This CDR3 is 13 amino acids long. V was trimmed by 4 bases and J by 4 bases, leaving 9 bases between them. The germline CDR1 and CDR2 sequences are KGHDR and SFDVKD. CDR3 bases: TGTGCCACCAGTGAGGGGGGATTAGAGACCCAGTACTTC. Protein product: CATSEGGLETQYF.

As regards this clone: The same CDR3 can be traced to other DNA sequences in this sample. V usage is TRBV19 and J usage is TRBJ2-2, with D possibly being TRBD1 (6 bases). The V gene's germline CDR1 is LNHDA and CDR2 SQIVND (reference sequence). The CDR3 covers 15 residues. Trimming shortened V by 6 bases and J by 1 base, and 12 bases separated the two germline ends. In nucleotides, the CDR3 is TGTGCCAGTAGCTCCGGGACACTGAACACCGGGGAGCTGTTTTTT. This translates into CASSSGTLNTGELFF.

The V call is TRBV3-1 (or the pseudogene TRBV3-2), the J call TRBJ2-3, with D possibly being TRBD1 (6 bases). Trimming left V 4 bases short and J 1 base short, with 9 bases between. This CDR3 region has 14 residues. The germline gives CDR1 LGHDT, CDR2 YNNKEL (reference sequence). The CDR3 nucleotides are TGTGCCAGCAGCCCTAGACAGGGCACAGATACGCAGTATTTT. Residues: CASSPRQGTDTQYF.

The chain recombines TRBV3-1 (or the pseudogene TRBV3-2) with TRBJ2-3; D possibly corresponds to TRBD1 (6 bases). V was shortened by 4 bases and J by 2 bases, with 7 bases between the two germline ends. The CDR3 is made up of 13 amino acids. Germline assignment: CDR1 LGHDT and CDR2 YNNKEL (reference sequence). CDR3 sequence: CASSRTDTDTQYF. Here the CDR3 DNA reads TGTGCCAGCAGCCGGACAGACACAGATACGCAGTATTTT.

The V call is TRBV27, the J call TRBJ2-3; maybe TRBD1 (6 bases). This CDR3 contains 15 residues. Germline V lookup: CDR1 MNHEY, CDR2 SMNVEV (reference sequence). Trimming took 2 bases from V and 0 from J, leaving 9 bases between them. The CDR3 sequence: CASSLRDMSTDTQYF. CDR3 sequence (DNA): TGTGCCAGCAGTTTAAGGGACATGAGCACAGATACGCAGTATTTT.